This TCR beta chain was identified in a study of T cells expressing NK-cell markers. Findings of the study overall: In a few donors, dominant clonotypes made up about 28.3-60.1% of CD3+CD56-NKG2C+ cells.

In generating TCR beta cDNA, 5'RACE template switching with UMIs was used. TCRdb derives one entry per CDR3 protein from the 5' RACE reads, leaving out DNA. Here the sample table reports roughly 120,000 distinct CDR3 sequences. This CDR3 comprises 11 residues. Germline CDR1 and CDR2: SQVTM and ANQGSEA. For this clonotype: Its antigen is still unknown.

This clonotype was sampled from a woman between 18 and 69 years old in good health. The sample consisted of blood T cells: a sorted CD56 or NKG2C T cell subset, CD4+ or CD8+ T cells, or bulk PBMC T cells (not recorded which). V usage is TRBV29-1 and J usage is TRBJ2-1; TCRdb selects TRBD2, and the lack of DNA leaves this call unchecked. CDR3: CSQSEGNEQFF.